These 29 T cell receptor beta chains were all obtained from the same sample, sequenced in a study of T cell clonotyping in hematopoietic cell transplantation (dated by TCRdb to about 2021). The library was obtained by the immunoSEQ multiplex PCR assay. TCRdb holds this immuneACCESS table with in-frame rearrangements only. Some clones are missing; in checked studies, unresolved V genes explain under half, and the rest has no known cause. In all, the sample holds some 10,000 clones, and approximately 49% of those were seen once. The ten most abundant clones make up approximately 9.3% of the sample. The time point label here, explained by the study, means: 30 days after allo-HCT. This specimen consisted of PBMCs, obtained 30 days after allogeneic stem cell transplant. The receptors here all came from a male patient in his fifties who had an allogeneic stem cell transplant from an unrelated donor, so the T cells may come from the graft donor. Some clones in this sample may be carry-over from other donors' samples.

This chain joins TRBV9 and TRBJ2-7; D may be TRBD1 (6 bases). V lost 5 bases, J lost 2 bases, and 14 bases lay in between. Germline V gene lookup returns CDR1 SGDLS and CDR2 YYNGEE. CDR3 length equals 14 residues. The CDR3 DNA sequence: TGTGCCAGCAGTACAGGGATCACTACCTACGAGCAGTACTTC. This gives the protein CASSTGITTYEQYF.

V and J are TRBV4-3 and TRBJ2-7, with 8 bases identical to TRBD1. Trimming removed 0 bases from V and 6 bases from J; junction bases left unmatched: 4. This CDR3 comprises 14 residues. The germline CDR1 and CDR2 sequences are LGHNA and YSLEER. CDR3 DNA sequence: TGCGCCAGCAGCCAAGAGTTCGGACAGGGCGAGCAGTACTTC. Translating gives CASSQEFGQGEQYF.

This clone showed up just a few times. The chain's CDR3 is CASSWDRGHQETQYF. CDR3 coding DNA: TGTGCCAGCAGCTGGGACAGGGGTCACCAAGAGACCCAGTACTTC. The chain uses TRBV5-7 and TRBJ2-5; 10 nucleotides match TRBD1. TRBV5-7 is an ORF for which the function is uncertain. The CDR3 sequence is 15 residues long. V was pared by 3 bases and J by 0 bases, with 2 bases of the junction left unmatched.

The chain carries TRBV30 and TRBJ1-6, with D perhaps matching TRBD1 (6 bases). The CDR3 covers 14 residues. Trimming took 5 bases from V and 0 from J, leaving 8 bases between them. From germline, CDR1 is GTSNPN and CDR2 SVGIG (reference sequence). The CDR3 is CAWGQSSYNSPLHF. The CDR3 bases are TGTGCCTGGGGACAGAGCTCCTATAATTCACCCCTCCACTTT.

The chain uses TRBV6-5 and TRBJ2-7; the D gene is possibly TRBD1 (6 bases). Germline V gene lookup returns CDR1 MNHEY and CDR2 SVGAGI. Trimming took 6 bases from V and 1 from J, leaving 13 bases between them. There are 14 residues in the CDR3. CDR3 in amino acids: CASRKTGTSYEQYF. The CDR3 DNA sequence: TGTGCCAGCAGGAAGACAGGAACTTCCTACGAGCAGTACTTC.

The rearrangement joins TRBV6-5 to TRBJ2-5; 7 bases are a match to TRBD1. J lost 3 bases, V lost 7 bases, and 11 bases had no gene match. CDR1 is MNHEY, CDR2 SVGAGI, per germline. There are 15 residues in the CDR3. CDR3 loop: CASTKSGTAEETQYF. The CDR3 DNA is TGTGCCAGCACCAAATCAGGGACAGCGGAAGAGACCCAGTACTTC.

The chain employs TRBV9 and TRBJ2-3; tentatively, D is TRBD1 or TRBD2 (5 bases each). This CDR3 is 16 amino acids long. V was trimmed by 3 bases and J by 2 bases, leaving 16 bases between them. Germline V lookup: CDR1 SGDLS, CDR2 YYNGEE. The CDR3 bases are TGTGCCAGCAGCGACGAACCGGGACCCAACACAGATACGCAGTATTTT. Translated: CASSDEPGPNTDTQYF.

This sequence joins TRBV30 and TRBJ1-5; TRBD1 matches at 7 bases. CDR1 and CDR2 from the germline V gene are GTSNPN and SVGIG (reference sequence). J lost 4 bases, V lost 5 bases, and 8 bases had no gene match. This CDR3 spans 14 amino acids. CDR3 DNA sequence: TGTGCCTGGGGAACAGGGGACCGTAATCAGCCCCAGCATTTT. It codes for CAWGTGDRNQPQHF.

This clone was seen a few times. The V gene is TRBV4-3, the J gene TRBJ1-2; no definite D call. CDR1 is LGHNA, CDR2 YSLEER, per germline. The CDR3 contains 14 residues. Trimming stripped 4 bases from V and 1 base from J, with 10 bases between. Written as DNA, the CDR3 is TGCGCCAGCAGCCCCATTGCAGTTAACTATGGCTACACCTTC. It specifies CASSPIAVNYGYTF.

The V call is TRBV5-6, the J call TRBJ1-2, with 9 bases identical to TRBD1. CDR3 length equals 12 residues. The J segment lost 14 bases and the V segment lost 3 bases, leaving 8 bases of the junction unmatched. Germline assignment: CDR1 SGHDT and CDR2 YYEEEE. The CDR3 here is CASSWTGEAQTF. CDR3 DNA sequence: TGTGCCAGCAGCTGGACAGGGGAGGCGCAGACCTTC.

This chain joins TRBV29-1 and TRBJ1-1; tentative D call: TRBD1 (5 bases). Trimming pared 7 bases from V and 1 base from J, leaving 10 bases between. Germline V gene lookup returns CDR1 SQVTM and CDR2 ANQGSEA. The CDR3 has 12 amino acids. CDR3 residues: CSAGGGNTEAFF. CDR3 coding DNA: TGCAGCGCCGGGGGGGGGAACACTGAAGCTTTCTTT.

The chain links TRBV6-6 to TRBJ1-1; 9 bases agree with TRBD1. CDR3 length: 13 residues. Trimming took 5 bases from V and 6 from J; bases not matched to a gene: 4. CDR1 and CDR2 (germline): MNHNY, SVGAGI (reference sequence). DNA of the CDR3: TGTGCCAGCAGTAGGGACAGGGTGGCTGAAGCTTTCTTT. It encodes CASSRDRVAEAFF.

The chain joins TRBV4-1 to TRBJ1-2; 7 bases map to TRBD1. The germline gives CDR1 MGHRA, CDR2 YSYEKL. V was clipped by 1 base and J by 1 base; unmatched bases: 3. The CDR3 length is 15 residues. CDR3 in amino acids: CASSQGYRGNYGYTF. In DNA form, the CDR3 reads TGCGCCAGCAGCCAAGGGTACAGGGGTAACTATGGCTACACCTTC.

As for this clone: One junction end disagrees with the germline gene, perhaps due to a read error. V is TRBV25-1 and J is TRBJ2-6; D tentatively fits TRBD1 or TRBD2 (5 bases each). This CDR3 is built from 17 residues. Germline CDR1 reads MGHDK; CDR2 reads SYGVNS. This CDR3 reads CASSDPKWGSGANALTF. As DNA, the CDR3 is TGTGCCAGCAGTGACCCTAAGTGGGGGTCTGGGGCCAACGCCCTGACTTTC.

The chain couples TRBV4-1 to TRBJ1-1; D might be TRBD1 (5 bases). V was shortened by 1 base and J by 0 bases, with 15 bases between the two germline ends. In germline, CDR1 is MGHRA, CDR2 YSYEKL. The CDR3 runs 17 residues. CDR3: CASSQGDFVGVNTEAFF. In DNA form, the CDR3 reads TGCGCCAGCAGCCAAGGGGACTTCGTAGGGGTGAACACTGAAGCTTTCTTT.

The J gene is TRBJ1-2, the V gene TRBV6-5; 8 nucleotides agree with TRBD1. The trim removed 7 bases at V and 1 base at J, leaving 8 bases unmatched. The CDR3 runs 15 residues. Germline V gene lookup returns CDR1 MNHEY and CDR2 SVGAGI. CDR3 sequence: CASTRTGRNNYGYTF. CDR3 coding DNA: TGTGCCAGCACCCGGACAGGGCGGAATAACTATGGCTACACCTTC.

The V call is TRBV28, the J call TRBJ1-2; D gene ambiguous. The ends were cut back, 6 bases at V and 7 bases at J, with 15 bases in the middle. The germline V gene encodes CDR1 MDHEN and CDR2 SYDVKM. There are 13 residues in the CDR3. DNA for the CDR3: TGTGCCAGCAGGGGGATGGGGTGGGGTGGCTACACCTTC. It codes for CASRGMGWGGYTF.

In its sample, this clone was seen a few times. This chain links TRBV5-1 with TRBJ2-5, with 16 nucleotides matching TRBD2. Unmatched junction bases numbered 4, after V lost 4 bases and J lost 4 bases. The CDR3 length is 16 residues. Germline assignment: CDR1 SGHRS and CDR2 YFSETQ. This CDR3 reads CASSPGLAGGRETQYF. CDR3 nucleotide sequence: TGCGCCAGCAGCCCGGGACTAGCGGGAGGGCGAGAGACCCAGTACTTC.

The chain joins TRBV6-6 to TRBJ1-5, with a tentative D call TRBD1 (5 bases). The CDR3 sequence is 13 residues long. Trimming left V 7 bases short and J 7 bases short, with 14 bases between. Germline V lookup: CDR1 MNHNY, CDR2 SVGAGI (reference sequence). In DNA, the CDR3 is TGTGCCAGCAACCAAACCGGGGGACAGCCCCAGCATTTT. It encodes CASNQTGGQPQHF.

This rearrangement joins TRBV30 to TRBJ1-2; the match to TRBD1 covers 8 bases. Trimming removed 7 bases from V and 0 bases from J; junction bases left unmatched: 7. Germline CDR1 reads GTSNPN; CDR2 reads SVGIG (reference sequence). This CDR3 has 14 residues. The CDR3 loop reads CAYSQGGANYGYTF. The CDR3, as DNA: TGTGCCTACTCACAGGGGGGAGCTAACTATGGCTACACCTTC.

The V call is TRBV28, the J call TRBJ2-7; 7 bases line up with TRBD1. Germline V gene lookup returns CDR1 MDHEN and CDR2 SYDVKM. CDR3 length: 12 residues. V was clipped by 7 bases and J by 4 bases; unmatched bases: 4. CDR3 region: CASTRQGYEQYF. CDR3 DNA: TGTGCCAGCACCAGACAGGGATACGAGCAGTACTTC.

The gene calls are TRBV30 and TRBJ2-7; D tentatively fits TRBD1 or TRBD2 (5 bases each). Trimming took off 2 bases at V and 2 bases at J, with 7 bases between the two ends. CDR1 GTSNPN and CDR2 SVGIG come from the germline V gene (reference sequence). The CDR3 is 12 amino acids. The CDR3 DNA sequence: TGTGCCTGGAGTCGGGGACCCTACGAGCAGTACTTC. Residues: CAWSRGPYEQYF.

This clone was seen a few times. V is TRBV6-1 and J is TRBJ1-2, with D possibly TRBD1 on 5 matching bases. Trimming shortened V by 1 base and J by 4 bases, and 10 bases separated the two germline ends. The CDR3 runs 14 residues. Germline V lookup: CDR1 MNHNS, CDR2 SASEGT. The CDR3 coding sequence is TGTGCCAGCAGTGAAGGCAGGGAGAGCTATGGCTACACCTTC. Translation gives CASSEGRESYGYTF.

The CDR3 is CSVASLLNTEAFF. CDR3 coding DNA: TGCAGCGTTGCGTCCCTCTTGAACACTGAAGCTTTCTTT. V and J are TRBV29-1 and TRBJ1-1; D is ambiguous. CDR3 size: 13 residues. Trimming pared 4 bases from V and 0 bases from J, leaving 9 bases between. Per germline, CDR1 SQVTM and CDR2 ANQGSEA. Based on the CDR3 plus reference TRBV29-1 and TRBJ1-1, the full variable domain is SAVISQKPSRDICQRGTSLTIQCQVDSQVTMMFWYRQQPGQSLTLIATANQGSEATYESGFVIDKFPISRPNLTFSTLTVSNMSPEDSSIYLCSVASLLNTEAFFGQGTRLTVV.

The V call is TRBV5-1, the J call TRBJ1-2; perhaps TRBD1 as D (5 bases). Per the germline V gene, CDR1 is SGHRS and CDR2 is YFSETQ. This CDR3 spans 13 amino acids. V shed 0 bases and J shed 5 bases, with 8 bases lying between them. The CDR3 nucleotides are TGCGCCAGCAGCTTGGGACAGACTTATGGCTACACCTTC. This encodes CASSLGQTYGYTF.

The chain's CDR3 is CASSLDRIEAFF. The CDR3 bases are TGTGCCAGCAGCCTAGACAGGATTGAAGCTTTCTTT. The rearrangement joins TRBV7-9 to TRBJ1-1, with D tentatively TRBD1 (6 bases). The V gene's germline CDR1 is SEHNR and CDR2 FQNEAQ (reference sequence). This CDR3 has 12 amino acids. The V end lost 5 bases, the J end lost 7 bases, and 11 bases lay between the germline ends.

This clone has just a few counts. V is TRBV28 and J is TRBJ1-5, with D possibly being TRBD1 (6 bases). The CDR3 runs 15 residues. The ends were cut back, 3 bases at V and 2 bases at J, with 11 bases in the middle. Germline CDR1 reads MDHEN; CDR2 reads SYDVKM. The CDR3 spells CASSLGNRGNQPQHF. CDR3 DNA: TGTGCCAGCAGTTTGGGGAACAGGGGCAATCAGCCCCAGCATTTT.

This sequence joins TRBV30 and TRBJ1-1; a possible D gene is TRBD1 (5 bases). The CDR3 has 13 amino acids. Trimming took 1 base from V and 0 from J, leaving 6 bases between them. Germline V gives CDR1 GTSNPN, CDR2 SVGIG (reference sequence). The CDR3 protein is CAWSGDVNTEAFF. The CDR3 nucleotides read TGTGCCTGGAGTGGGGACGTGAACACTGAAGCTTTCTTT.

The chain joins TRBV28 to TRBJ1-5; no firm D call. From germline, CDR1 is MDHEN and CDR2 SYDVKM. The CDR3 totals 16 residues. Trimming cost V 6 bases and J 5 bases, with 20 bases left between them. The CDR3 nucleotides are TGTGCCAGCAGGTGGACTGCGGACGGCCGATATCAGCCCCAGCATTTT. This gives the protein CASRWTADGRYQPQHF. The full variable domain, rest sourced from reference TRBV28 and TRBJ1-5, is DVKVTQSSRYLVKRTGEKVFLECVQDMDHENMFWYRQDPGLGLRLIYFSYDVKMKEKGDIPEGYSVSREKKERFSLILESASTNQTSMYLCASRWTADGRYQPQHFGDGTRLSIL.